The 4 T cell receptor beta chains presented below share a single source sample, sequenced in a study of T cells in Graves' hyperthyroidism and ophthalmopathy. The TCR beta CDR3 regions underwent amplification using RNA transcripts as the source. In the first-round RT-PCR of the TCR CDR3, the HTBI primer set was used. TCRdb re-derived calls from the multiplex PCR reads in MiXCR, one entry per CDR3 protein. There are approximately 560,000 distinct CDR3 sequences in the sample; roughly 14% occur only once, and approximately 7.4% lies in the top ten. The material sequenced was blood. The receptors come from a woman aged 25-40 years with Graves' hyperthyroidism.

This chain uses TRBV20-1 with TRBJ2-5; D possibly corresponds to TRBD1 (5 bases). The CDR3 is 18 amino acids. Germline CDR1 reads DFQATT; CDR2 reads SNEGSKA (reference sequence). With 1 base removed from V and 0 bases from J, the gap between germline ends came to 21 bases. Written as DNA, the CDR3 is TGCAGTGCTAGAGGGGGTCTAGAAGGGGAAAGCGACCAAGAGACCCAGTACTTC. Protein product: CSARGGLEGESDQETQYF.

The CDR3 coding sequence is TGTGCCAGCTCACAGGGGACCACCGGGGAGCTGTTTTTT. It specifies CASSQGTTGELFF. The chain combines TRBV18 with TRBJ2-2; the D call may be TRBD1 or TRBD2 (5 bases each). The CDR3 is made up of 13 amino acids. Germline V gene lookup returns CDR1 KGHSH and CDR2 LQKENI. V shed 4 bases and J shed 4 bases, with 7 bases lying between them.

In the case of this clonotype: One base away lies a much larger clone, so this may be a sequencing read error. The chain combines TRBV11-2 with TRBJ2-7; D is possibly TRBD2 (5 bases). Trimming removed 5 bases from V and 7 bases from J, with 18 bases in between. CDR1 is SGHAT, CDR2 FQNNGV, per germline. This CDR3 comprises 14 residues. The CDR3 here is CASSRFRPPGEQYF. CDR3 DNA: TGTGCCAGCAGCCGATTTCGCCCCCCGGGGGAGCAGTACTTC.

This clonotype was seen ten or more times. V gene TRBV7-2 combines with J gene TRBJ2-7; 7 bases are a match to TRBD2. Germline-derived CDR1 and CDR2 are SGHTA and FQGNSA. This CDR3 is 15 amino acids long. Trimming cost V 2 bases and J 2 bases; bases outside gene matches: 6. In nucleotides, the CDR3 is TGTGCCAGCAGCTTAAAACTAGCGAGAGCCTACGAGCAGTACTTC. It encodes CASSLKLARAYEQYF.